This entry concerns a single TCR beta chain. Its antigen is still unknown. The sample is drawn from a study of blood T cells in healthy people across ages. The junction had 13 bases not matched to a gene; V was cut back by 7 bases and J by 8 bases. Per the germline V gene, CDR1 is LNHDA and CDR2 is SQIVND (reference sequence). The CDR3 consists of 15 residues. PCR was performed a second time for roughly 7 to 11 cycles using a sample-barcoded 5' primer and a J-beta primer mix. Any given sample supplied a minimum of 3 million CDR3-containing paired-end reads. TCRdb itself ran the 5' RACE reads through MiXCR, one entry per CDR3 protein. The sample holds about 510,000 distinct CDR3 sequences, about 27% seen once. Study-level findings and limits: The recorded TCR beta diversity per million T cells decreased in a roughly linear manner with age.

The sample was also reused in another study, on T cells of mothers and their children. This second report adds: Related mother-child pairs showed slightly, non-significantly higher overlap than unrelated pairs.

Sequenced input: blood. The chain joins TRBV19 to TRBJ1-2, with TRBD1 matching over 10 bases. This TCR was recovered from a boy under 10 years old in good health. The CDR3 loop is CASNAPTGGARGYTF. The CDR3 DNA is TGTGCCAGTAACGCCCCGACAGGGGGCGCGAGGGGCTACACCTTC. The variable domain in full, with the rest retrieved from reference TRBV19 and TRBJ1-2, is DGGITQSPKYLFRKEGQNVTLSCEQNLNHDAMYWYRQDPGQGLRLIYYSQIVNDFQKGDIAEGYSVSREKKESFPLTVTSAQKNPTAFYLCASNAPTGGARGYTFGSGTRLTVV.